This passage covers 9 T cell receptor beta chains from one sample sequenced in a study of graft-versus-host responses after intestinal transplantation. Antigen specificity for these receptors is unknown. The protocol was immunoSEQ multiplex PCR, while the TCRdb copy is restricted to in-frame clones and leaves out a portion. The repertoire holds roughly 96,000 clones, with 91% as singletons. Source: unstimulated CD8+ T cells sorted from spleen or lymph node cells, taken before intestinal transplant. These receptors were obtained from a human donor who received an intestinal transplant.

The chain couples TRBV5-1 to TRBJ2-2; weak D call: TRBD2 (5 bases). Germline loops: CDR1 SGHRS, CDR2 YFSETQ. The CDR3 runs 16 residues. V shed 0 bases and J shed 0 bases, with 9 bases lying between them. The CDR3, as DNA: TGCGCCAGCAGCTTGGTAGTAGCGACGAACACCGGGGAGCTGTTTTTT. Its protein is CASSLVVATNTGELFF.

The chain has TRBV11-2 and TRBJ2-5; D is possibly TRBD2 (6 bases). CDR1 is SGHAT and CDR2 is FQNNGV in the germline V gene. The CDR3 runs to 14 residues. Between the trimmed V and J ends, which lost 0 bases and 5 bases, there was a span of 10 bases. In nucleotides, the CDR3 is TGTGCCAGCAGCTTAGATGTAGGGAGGGAGACCCAGTACTTC. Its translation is CASSLDVGRETQYF.

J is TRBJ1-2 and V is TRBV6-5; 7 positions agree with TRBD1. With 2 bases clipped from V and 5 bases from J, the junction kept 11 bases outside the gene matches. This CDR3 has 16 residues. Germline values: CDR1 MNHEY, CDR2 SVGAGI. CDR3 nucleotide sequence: TGTGCCAGCAGTTACCGGCCGGGACCAGGGGGGTATGGCTACACCTTC. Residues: CASSYRPGPGGYGYTF.

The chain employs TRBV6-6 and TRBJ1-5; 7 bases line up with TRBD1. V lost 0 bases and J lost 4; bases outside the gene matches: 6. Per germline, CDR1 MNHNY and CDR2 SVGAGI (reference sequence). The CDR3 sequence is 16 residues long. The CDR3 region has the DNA TGTGCCAGCAGTTACTCCGACAGGGTGGAAAATCAGCCCCAGCATTTT. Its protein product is CASSYSDRVENQPQHF.

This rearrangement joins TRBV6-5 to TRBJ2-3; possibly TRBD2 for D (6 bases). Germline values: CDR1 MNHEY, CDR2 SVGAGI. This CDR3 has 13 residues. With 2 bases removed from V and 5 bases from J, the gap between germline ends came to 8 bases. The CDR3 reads CASSYEEGDTQYF. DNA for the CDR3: TGTGCCAGCAGTTACGAGGAGGGAGATACGCAGTATTTT.

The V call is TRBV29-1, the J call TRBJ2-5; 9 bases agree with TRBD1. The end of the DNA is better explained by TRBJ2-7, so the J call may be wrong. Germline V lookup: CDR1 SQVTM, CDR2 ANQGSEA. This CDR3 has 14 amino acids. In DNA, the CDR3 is TGCAGCGTTGAAGATGACAGGGGGATGAACGAGCAGTACTTC. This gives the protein CSVEDDRGMNEQYF.

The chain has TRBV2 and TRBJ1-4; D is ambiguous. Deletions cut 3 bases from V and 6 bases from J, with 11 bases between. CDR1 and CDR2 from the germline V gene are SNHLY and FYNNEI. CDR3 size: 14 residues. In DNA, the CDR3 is TGTGCCAGCAGTGATACTGCCAATGATGAAAAACTGTTTTTT. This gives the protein CASSDTANDEKLFF.

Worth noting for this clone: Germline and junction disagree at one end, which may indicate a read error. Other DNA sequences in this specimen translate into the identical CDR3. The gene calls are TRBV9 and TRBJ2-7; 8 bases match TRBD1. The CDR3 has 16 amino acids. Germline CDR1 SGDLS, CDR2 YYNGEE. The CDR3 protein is CASSVDQGAGWYEQYF. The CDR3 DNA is TGTGCCAGCAGCGTAGATCAGGGGGCTGGATGGTACGAGCAATACTTC.

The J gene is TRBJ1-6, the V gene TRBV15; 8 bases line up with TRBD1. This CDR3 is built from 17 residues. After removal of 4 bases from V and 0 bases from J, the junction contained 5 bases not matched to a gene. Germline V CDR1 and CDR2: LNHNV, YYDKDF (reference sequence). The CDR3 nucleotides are TGTGCCACCAGCAAGACAGGGGAGAGCTCCTATAATTCACCCCTCCACTTT. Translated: CATSKTGESSYNSPLHF.